The following is a TCR beta chain sequence with its context. Its target is not known. Per germline, CDR1 SNHLY and CDR2 FYNNEI. The CDR3 consists of 14 residues. V was clipped by 8 bases and J by 3 bases; unmatched bases: 5. These data belong to a study of T cells after yellow fever vaccination. TCRdb reprocessed the 5' RACE reads via MiXCR and lists one record per CDR3 protein. Among 150,000 to 200,000 distinct CDR3 sequences listed, approximately 9.9% were seen once. Regarding the study as a whole: Detected again after the booster were most primary-vaccination clones, at almost 97% CD4 and 88% CD8.

This sequence was found in a man between 18 and 35 years old who received the YFV17D yellow fever vaccine. The chain recombines TRBV2 with TRBJ1-5; 9 bases line up with TRBD1. Specimen: CD8+ T cells sorted from PBMCs, collected 15 days after the yellow fever booster vaccination. CDR3 nucleotide sequence: TGTGCCAGCTGGGGACAGGGTGCCAATCAGCCCCAGCATTTT. As protein: CASWGQGANQPQHF.